This TCR beta chain originates from a study of cytomegalovirus exposure and HLA in healthy donors. Overall study findings and caveats: Association of a missense DCLRE1C variant with TCR beta V- and J-gene trimming was reported in a later analysis. TCR beta V segments were, for the most part, productive about 87% or about 30% of the time in an earlier analysis.

V lost 5 bases and J lost 8; bases outside the gene matches: 12. Germline V gene sequence: CDR1 SGHRS, CDR2 YFSETQ. There are 14 residues in the CDR3. Primers: 60 Vbeta forward and 13 Jbeta reverse. Sequencing was performed with immunoSEQ multiplex PCR; in TCRdb, only in-frame clones are kept and a portion is missing. Of more than 70,000 clones listed, approximately 70% were seen once; the top ten hold about 8.9%. On this clone: Antigen: not known.

The clonotype comes from a woman in her forties or fifties in good health and CMV-seropositive. This chain connects TRBV5-1 to TRBJ1-2, with TRBD1 matching 7 bases. The specimen sequenced was PBMCs. The CDR3 loop reads CASRRTTGAYGYTF. The CDR3 coding sequence is TGCGCCAGCAGACGGACAACAGGGGCCTACGGCTACACCTTC.